This T cell receptor beta chain was sequenced during a study of CD8+CD57+ T cells in acquired aplastic anemia. Study details: The study obtained an average of 3.2 ug of DNA from sorted CD4+ and CD8+ cells.

This clonotype was seen a few times. V was cut by 5 bases and J by 8 bases, with 12 bases left in between. CDR3 size: 12 residues. Germline V gives CDR1 SEHNR, CDR2 FQNEAQ (reference sequence). Genomic DNA, the template, was used for profiling of the TCR beta VDJ and CDR3. A single record per CDR3 protein comes from TCRdb applying MiXCR to the reads. Of around 230,000 distinct CDR3 sequences in the sample, around 60% were seen once. The sequence was obtained from a human donor in good health. The sample consisted of sorted CD4+, CD8+, or CD8+CD57+ T cells (not recorded which) from PBMCs. The chain combines TRBV7-9 with TRBJ1-2; D is uncertain. In nucleotides, the CDR3 is TGTGCCAGCAGCCTGGACCTGGGCGGCTACACCTTC. This gives the protein CASSLDLGGYTF.